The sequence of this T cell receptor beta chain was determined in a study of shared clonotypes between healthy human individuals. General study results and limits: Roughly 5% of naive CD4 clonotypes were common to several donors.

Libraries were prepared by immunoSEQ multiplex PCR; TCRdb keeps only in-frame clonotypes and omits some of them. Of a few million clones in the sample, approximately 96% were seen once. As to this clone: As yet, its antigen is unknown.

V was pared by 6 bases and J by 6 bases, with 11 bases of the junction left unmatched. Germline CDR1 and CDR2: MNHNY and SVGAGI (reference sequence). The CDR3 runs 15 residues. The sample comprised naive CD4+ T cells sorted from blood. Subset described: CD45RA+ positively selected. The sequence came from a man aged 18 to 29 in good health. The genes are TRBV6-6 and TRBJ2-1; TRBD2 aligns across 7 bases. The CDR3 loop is CASSQRDYRFNEQFF. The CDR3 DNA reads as TGTGCCAGCAGCCAACGGGACTACCGCTTCAATGAGCAGTTCTTC.